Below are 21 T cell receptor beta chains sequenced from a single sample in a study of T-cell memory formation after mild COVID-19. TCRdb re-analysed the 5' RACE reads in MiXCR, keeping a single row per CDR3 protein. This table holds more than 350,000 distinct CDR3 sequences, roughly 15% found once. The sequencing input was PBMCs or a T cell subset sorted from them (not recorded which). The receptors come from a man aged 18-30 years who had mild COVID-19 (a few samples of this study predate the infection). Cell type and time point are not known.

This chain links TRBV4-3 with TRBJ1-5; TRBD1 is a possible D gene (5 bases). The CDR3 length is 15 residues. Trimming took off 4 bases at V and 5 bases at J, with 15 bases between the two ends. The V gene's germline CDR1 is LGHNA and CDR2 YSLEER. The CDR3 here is CASSLSLGPYQPQHF. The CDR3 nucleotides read TGCGCCAGCAGCCTCTCTCTGGGACCTTATCAGCCCCAGCATTTT.

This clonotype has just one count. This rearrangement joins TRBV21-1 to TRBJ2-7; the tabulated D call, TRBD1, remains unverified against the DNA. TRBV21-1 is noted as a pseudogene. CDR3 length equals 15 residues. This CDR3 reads CASSGRDVWRGKQYV. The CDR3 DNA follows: TGTGCCAGCAGCGGAAGGGACGTTTGGCGGGGTAAGCAGTACGTC.

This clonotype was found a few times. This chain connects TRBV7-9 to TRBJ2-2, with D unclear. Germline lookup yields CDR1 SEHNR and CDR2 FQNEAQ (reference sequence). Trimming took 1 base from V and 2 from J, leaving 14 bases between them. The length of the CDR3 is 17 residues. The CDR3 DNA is TGTGCCAGCAGCTTAGTTTGGCGGCAGCTAAACACCGGGGAGCTGTTTTTT. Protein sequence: CASSLVWRQLNTGELFF.

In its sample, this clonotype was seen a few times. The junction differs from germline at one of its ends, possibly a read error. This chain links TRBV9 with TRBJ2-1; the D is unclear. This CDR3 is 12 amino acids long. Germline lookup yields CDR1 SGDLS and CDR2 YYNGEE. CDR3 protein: CASSSSDNEQFF. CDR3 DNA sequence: TGTGCCAGCAGCTCCTCCGACAATGAGCAGTTCTTC.

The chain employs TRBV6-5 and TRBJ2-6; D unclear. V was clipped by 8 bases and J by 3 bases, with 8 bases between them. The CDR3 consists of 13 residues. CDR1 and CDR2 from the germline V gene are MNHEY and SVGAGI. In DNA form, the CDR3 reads TGTGCCAGCGCCCTAGGTGGGGCCAACGTCCTGACTTTC. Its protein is CASALGGANVLTF.

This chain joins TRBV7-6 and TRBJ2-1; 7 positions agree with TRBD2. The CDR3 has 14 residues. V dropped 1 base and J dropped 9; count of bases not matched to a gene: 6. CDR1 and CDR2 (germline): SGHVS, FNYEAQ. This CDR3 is CASSLDGGISEQFF. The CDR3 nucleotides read TGTGCCAGCAGCTTAGACGGGGGGATATCTGAGCAGTTCTTC.

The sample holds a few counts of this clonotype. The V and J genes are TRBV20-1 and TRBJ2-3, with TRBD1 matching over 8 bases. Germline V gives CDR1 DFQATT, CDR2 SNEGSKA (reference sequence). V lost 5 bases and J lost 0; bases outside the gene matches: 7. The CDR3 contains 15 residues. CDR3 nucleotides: TGCAGTGCTCAAGACAGGGGATCTAGCACAGATACGCAGTATTTT. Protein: CSAQDRGSSTDTQYF.

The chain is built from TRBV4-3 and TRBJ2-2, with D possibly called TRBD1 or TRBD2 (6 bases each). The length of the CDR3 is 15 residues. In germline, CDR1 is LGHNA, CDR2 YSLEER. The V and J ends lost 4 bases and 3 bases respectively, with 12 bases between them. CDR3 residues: CASSRRGQDTGELFF. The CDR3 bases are TGCGCCAGCAGCCGCCGGGGGCAGGACACCGGGGAGCTGTTTTTT.

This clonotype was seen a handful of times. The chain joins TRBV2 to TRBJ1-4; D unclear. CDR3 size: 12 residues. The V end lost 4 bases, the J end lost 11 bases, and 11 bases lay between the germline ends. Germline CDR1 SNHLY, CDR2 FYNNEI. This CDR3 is CASSVIPGKLFF. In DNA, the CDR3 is TGTGCCAGCAGTGTAATTCCGGGGAAACTGTTTTTT.

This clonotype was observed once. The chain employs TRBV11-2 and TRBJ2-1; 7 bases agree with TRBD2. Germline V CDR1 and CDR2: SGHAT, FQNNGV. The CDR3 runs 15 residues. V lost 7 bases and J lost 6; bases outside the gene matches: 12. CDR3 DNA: TGTGCCAGCAAGCCCCCTTGGGGGGGTGGCAATGAGCAGTTCTTC. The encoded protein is CASKPPWGGGNEQFF.

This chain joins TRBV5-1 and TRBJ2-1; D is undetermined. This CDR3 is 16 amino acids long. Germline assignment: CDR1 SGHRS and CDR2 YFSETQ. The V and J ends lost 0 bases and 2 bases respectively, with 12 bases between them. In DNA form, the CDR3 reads TGCGCCAGCAGCTTGGCGTCAAAATTGCCCTACAATGAGCAGTTCTTC. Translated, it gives CASSLASKLPYNEQFF.

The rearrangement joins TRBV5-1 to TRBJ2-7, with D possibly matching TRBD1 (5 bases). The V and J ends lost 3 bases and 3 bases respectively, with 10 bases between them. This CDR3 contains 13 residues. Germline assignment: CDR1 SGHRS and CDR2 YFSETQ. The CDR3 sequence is CASSWLTDYEQYF. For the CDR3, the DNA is TGCGCCAGCAGCTGGCTGACAGACTACGAGCAGTACTTC.

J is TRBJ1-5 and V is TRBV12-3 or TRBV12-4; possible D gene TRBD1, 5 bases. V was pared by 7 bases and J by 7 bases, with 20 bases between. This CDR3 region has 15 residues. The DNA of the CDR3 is TGTGCCAGCACCCTTAGGGGCCGCGCAAGGCAGCCCCAGCATTTT. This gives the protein CASTLRGRARQPQHF.

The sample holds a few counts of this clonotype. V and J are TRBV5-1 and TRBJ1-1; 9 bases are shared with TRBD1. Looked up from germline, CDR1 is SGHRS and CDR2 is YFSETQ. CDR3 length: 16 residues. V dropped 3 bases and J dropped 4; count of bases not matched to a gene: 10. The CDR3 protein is CASSWWTGELVTEAFF. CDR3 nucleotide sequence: TGCGCCAGCAGCTGGTGGACAGGGGAGTTAGTCACTGAAGCTTTCTTT.

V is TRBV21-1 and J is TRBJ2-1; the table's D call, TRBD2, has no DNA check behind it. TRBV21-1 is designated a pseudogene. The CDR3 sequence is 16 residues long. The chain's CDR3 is CASSRPLAGGTNEQFF. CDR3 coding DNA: TGTGCCAGCAGTCGCCCACTAGCGGGGGGAACTAATGAGCAGTTCTTC.

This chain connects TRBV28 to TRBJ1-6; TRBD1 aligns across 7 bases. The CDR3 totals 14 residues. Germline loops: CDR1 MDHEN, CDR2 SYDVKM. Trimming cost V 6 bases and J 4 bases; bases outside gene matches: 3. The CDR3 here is CASRQGLYNSPLHF. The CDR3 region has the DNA TGTGCCAGCAGACAGGGGTTATATAATTCACCCCTCCACTTT. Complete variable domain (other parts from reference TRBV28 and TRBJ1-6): DVKVTQSSRYLVKRTGEKVFLECVQDMDHENMFWYRQDPGLGLRLIYFSYDVKMKEKGDIPEGYSVSREKKERFSLILESASTNQTSMYLCASRQGLYNSPLHFGNGTRLTVT.

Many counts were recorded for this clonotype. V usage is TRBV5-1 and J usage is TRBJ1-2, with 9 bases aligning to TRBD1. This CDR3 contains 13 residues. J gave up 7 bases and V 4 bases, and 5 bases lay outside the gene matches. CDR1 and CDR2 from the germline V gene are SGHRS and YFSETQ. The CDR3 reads CASSPGQGGGYTF. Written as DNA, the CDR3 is TGCGCCAGCAGCCCGGGACAGGGTGGTGGCTACACCTTC. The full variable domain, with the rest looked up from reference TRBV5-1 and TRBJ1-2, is KAGVTQTPRYLIKTRGQQVTLSCSPISGHRSVSWYQQTPGQGLQFLFEYFSETQRNKGNFPGRFSGRQFSNSRSEMNVSTLELGDSALYLCASSPGQGGGYTFGSGTRLTVV.

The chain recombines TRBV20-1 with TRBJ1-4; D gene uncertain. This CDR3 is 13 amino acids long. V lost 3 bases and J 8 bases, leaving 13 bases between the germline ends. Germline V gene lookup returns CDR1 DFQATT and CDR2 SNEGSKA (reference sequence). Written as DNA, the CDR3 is TGCAGTGCTAGGTTCACGGCCCGGGAAAAACTGTTTTTT. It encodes CSARFTAREKLFF.

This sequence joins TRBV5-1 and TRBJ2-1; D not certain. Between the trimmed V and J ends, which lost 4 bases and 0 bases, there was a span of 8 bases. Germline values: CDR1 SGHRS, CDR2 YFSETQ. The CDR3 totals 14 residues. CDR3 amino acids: CASSPLSSYNEQFF. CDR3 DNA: TGCGCCAGCAGCCCCCTTAGCTCCTACAATGAGCAGTTCTTC.

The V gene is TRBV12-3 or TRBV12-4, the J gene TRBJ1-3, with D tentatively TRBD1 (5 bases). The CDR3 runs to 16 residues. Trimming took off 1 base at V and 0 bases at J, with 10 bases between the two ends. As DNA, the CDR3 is TGTGCCAGCAGTTTAGGTAGTGGGGGCTCTGGAAACACCATATATTTT. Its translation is CASSLGSGGSGNTIYF.

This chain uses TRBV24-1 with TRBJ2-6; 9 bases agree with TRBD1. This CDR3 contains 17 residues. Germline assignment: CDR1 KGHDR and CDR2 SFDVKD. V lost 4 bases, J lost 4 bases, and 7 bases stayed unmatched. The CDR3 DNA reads TGTGCCACCAGTGACCGTGGGACAGGGATCGGGGCCAACGTCCTGACTTTC. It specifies CATSDRGTGIGANVLTF.